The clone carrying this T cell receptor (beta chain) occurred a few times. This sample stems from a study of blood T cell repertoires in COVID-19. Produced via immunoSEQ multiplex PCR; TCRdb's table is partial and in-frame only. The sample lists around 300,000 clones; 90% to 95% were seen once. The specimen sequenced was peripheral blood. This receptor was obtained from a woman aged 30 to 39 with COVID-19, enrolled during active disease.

As DNA, the CDR3 is TGTGCCAGCAGTTTAATTCAGGGGGCCTCTGAAGCTTTCTTT. It codes for CASSLIQGASEAFF. The rearrangement joins TRBV28 to TRBJ1-1; 8 nucleotides agree with TRBD1. Germline V gene lookup returns CDR1 MDHEN and CDR2 SYDVKM. The V segment lost 2 bases and the J segment 6 bases; nucleotides outside the gene matches: 5. The CDR3 length is 14 residues.